This T cell receptor (beta chain) emerged from a study of T-cell memory formation after mild COVID-19 (dated by TCRdb to the early 2020s). For the wider study: TCR sequence clusters from the two donors were found to be largely donor specific. In a couple of donors, T-cell clones that expanded and contracted after mild COVID-19 were followed by sequencing TCRalpha and TCRbeta repertoires longitudinally. The cohort was made up of two young adult volunteers, one female and one male, who were previously healthy. Results and caveats for the whole study, not just this receptor: Contracting CD4+ clones were found mainly in CM and EM memory subsets, while CD8+ clones were enriched in EMRA. Clones that contracted from day 15 to 85 showed balanced CD4/CD8 phenotypes, whereas a second wave of clones that expanded from day 15 to 37 leaned towards CD4+. SARS-CoV-2 specificity was not confirmed for the second-wave clones peaking on day 37. The detection of some responding clones in pre-infection memory suggests that pre-existing cross-reactive memory T cells joined the SARS-CoV-2 response. Only a couple of mild cases were covered by the study, and larger cohorts that include severe cases with pre-infection samples were considered necessary.

Ficoll-Paque density gradient centrifugation was the method used to isolate PBMCs. The germline V gene (reference sequence) provides CDR1 DFQATT and CDR2 SNEGSKA. The CDR3 spans 14 residues, from the cysteine through the phenylalanine. Of all the DNA, just the CDR3 is kept, 42 bases in frame from base 1. Deletion took 5 bases off V and 5 bases off J, with a span of 17 bases between the germline ends. Notes on this clonotype: No antigen is known for it. One base away there is no much larger clone; base qualities are not given.

TCRdb lists the instrument as Illumina NovaSeq 6000. cDNA libraries for TCRalpha and TCRbeta were prepared by 5'RACE using constant-segment primers, with sample barcodes and unique molecular identifiers added. RNA was extracted from every sample with Trizol reagent. The libraries were amplified in two PCR steps, and the second step added a second sample barcode and Illumina TruSeq adapters. Sequencing of libraries was performed on an Illumina NovaSeq with 2 x 150 bp paired-end reads. Regarding the original processing steps: Reads were demultiplexed and collapsed into UMI-guided consensus sequences with migec v1.2.7. Using mixcr v2.1.11, UMI consensuses were aligned to TRA and TRB V and J templates and then assembled into clonotypes. Clonotypes were classified as expanded or contracted when called significant by both edgeR and NoisET, with noise models trained on biological replicates. For edgeR calls, the cutoffs were a false discovery rate-adjusted p below 0.01 and a log2 fold-change threshold of 1. As an exploratory analysis of dynamics, max-normalized trajectories of the 1000 most abundant clonotypes were examined by PCA with hierarchical clustering. Separately sequenced CD4+ and CD8+ repertoires were used to assign the CD4 or CD8 phenotype of responding clones. The public sequencing data were trimmed at Q25 with fastp and processed into clonotypes with MiXCR by TCRdb, which kept only in-frame beta chains. Rows merge per CDR3 protein into single entries with the most common DNA and genes. The V and J calls shown here were made by TCRdb, not taken from the authors' results. A total of about 470,000 distinct CDR3 sequences appear in this sample, approximately 25% of them only once. Jointly, the top ten make up approximately 13% of the sample.

The TCR originated in an adult woman who had mild COVID-19 (a few samples of this study predate the infection). The sample titles of this study are shuffled in the database, so cell type and time point are left out; the donor was told from shared clones. The sequence joins TRBV20-1 to TRBJ2-3, with the D gene not confidently named. Material for sequencing was PBMCs or a T cell subset sorted from them (not recorded which). DNA sequence: TGCAGTGCTCCCAATCAGCAGGCGATAGATACGCAGTATTTT. This encodes CSAPNQQAIDTQYF.